The clone carrying this TCR beta chain was counted at least ten times. The antigen remains unidentified. TCR beta libraries were built with iRepertoire HTBI primers and Arm-PCR of CDR3 regions. MiXCR was run by TCRdb on the multiplex PCR reads, yielding one entry per CDR3 protein. The table lists 400,000 to 500,000 distinct CDR3 sequences, over 14% of them singletons, with approximately 8% in the top ten. CDR3 length: 13 residues. CDR1 and CDR2 from the germline V gene are MDHEN and SYDVKM. V lost 6 bases to trimming and J lost 6 bases; unmatched junction nucleotides: 5. The data originate from a study of regulatory T cells in long-lasting Graves disease. Time point of the sample: newly diagnosed GD, antithyroid drugs for less than 3 months. PBMCs provided the RNA from which the TCR library was made. The study's findings and limits: Persistent disease was characterized by preferential usage of TRBV28, TRBJ1-2 and TRBJ2-5. More public clonotypes were shared by persistent patients (2,741) than by new patients (more than 950).

These data also formed part of another study, on T cells in Graves' hyperthyroidism and ophthalmopathy. That work contributes: If no ophthalmopathy progression occurred within 18 months, Graves' hyperthyroidism was stable. Peripheral blood also featured most of the thyroid clonotypes expanded above 0.001.

The sequence came from a woman aged 40 to 50 with Graves disease. Here the sequenced sample was peripheral blood mononuclear cells (PBMCs), taken at new diagnosis, from a patient treated with antithyroid drugs. The V and J genes are TRBV28 and TRBJ2-1; 7 bases line up with TRBD2. The CDR3 sequence: CASRSGIRNEQFF. DNA of the CDR3: TGTGCCAGCAGAAGCGGGATCCGCAATGAGCAGTTCTTC. Together with reference TRBV28 and TRBJ2-1, the CDR3 gives the full variable domain: DVKVTQSSRYLVKRTGEKVFLECVQDMDHENMFWYRQDPGLGLRLIYFSYDVKMKEKGDIPEGYSVSREKKERFSLILESASTNQTSMYLCASRSGIRNEQFFGPGTRLTVL.